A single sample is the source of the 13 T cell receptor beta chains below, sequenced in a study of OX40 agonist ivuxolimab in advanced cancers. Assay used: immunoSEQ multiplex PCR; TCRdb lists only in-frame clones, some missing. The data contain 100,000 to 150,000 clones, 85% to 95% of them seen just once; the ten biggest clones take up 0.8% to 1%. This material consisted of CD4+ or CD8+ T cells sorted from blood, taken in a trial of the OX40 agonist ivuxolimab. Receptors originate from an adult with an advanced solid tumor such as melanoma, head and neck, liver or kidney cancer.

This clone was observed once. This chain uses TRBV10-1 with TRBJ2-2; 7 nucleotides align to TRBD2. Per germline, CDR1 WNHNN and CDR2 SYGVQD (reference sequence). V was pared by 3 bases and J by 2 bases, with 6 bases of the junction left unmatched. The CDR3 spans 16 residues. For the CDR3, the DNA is TGCGCCAGCAGTGATCGCAGAGCGGGAAACACCGGGGAGCTGTTTTTT. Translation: CASSDRRAGNTGELFF.

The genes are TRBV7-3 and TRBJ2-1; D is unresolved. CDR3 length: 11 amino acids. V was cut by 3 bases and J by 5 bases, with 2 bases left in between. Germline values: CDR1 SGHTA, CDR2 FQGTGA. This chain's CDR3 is CASSFDNEQFF. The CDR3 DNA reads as TGTGCCAGCAGCTTCGACAATGAGCAGTTCTTC.

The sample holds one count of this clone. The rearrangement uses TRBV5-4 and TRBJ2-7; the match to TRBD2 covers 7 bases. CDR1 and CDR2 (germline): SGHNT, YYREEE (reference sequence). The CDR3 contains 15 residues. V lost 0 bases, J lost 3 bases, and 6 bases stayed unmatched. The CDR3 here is CASSLASSGYYEQYF. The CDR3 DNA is TGTGCCAGCAGCTTGGCCTCTAGCGGTTACTACGAGCAGTACTTC.

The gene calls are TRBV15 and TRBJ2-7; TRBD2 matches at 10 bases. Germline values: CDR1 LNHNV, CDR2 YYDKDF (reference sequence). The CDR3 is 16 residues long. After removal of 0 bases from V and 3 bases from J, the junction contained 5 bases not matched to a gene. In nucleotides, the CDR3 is TGTGCCACCAGCAGAGAAGTAGCGGGAGGAGGCTACGAGCAGTACTTC. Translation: CATSREVAGGGYEQYF. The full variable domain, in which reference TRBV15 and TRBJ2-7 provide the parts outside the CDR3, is DAMVIQNPRYQVTQFGKPVTLSCSQTLNHNVMYWYQQKSSQAPKLLFHYYDKDFNNEADTPDNFQSRRPNTSFCFLDIRSPGLGDTAMYLCATSREVAGGGYEQYFGPGTRLTVT.

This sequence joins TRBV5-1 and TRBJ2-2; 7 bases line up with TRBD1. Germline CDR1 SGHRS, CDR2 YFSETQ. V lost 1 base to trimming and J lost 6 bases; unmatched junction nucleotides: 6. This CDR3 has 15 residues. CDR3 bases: TGCGCCAGCAGCTTGCAAGGGGGCGAACCCGGGGAGCTGTTTTTT. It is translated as CASSLQGGEPGELFF. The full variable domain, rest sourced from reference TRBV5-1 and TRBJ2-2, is KAGVTQTPRYLIKTRGQQVTLSCSPISGHRSVSWYQQTPGQGLQFLFEYFSETQRNKGNFPGRFSGRQFSNSRSEMNVSTLELGDSALYLCASSLQGGEPGELFFGEGSRLTVL.

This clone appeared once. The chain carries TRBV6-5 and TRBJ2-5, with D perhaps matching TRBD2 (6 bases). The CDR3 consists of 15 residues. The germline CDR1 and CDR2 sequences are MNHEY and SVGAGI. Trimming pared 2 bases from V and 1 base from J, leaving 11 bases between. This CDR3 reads CASSYGTVIQETQYF. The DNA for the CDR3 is TGTGCCAGCAGTTACGGGACTGTGATCCAAGAGACCCAGTACTTC.

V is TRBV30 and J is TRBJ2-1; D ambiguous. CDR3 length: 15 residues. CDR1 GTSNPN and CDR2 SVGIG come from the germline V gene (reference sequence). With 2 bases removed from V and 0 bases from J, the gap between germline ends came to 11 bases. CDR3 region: CAWSLSRSSYNEQFF. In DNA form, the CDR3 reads TGTGCCTGGAGTCTTAGCAGAAGCTCCTACAATGAGCAGTTCTTC. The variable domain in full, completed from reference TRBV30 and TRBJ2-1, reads SQTIHQWPATLVQPVGSPLSLECTVEGTSNPNLYWYRQAAGRGLQLLFYSVGIGQISSEVPQNLSASRPQDRQFILSSKKLLLSDSGFYLCAWSLSRSSYNEQFFGPGTRLTVL.

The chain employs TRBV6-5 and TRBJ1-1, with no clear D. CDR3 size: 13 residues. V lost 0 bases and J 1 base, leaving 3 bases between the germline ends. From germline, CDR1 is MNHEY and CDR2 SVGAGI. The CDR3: CASSYSRNTEAFF. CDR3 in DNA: TGTGCCAGCAGTTACTCCAGGAACACTGAAGCTTTCTTT.

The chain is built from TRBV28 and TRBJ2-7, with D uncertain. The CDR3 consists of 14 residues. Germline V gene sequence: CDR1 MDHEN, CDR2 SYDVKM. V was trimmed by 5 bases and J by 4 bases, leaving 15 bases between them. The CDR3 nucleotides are TGTGCCAGCAGTCCCCCCCAATCGGCGTACGAGCAGTACTTC. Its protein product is CASSPPQSAYEQYF.

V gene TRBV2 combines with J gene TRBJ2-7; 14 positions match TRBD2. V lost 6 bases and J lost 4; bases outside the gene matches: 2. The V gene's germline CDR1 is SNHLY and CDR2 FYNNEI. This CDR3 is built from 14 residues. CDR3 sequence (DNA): TGTGCCAGCAGGGGACTAGCGGGAGTTTACGAGCAGTACTTC. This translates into CASRGLAGVYEQYF.

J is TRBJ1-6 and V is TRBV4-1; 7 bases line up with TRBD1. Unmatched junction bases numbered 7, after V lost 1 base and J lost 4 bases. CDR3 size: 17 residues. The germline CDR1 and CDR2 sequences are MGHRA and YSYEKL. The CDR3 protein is CASSQVGTARYNSPLHF. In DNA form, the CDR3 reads TGCGCCAGCAGCCAAGTTGGGACAGCGAGATATAATTCACCCCTCCACTTT.

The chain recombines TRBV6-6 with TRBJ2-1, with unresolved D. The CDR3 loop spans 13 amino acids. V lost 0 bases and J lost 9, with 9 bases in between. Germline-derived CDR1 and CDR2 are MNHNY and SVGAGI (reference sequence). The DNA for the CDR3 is TGTGCCAGCAGTTACTCACGCAGTGGTGAGCAGTTCTTC. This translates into CASSYSRSGEQFF.

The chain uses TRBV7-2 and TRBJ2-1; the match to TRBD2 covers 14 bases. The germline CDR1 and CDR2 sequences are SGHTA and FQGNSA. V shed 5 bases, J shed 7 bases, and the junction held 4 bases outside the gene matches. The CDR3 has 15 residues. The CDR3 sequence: CASSPGLAGGNEQFF. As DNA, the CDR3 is TGTGCCAGCAGCCCAGGACTAGCGGGAGGAAATGAGCAGTTCTTC.